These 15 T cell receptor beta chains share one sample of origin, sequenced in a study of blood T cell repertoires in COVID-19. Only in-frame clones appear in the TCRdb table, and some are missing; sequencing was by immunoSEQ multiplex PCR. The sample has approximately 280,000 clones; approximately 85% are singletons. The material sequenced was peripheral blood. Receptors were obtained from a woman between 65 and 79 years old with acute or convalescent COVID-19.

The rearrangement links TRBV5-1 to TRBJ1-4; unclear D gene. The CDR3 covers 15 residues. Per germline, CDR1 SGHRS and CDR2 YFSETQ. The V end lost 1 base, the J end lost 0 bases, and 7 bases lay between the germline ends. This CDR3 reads CASSLSVATNEKLFF. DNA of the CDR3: TGCGCCAGCAGCTTGTCGGTTGCAACTAATGAAAAACTGTTTTTT.

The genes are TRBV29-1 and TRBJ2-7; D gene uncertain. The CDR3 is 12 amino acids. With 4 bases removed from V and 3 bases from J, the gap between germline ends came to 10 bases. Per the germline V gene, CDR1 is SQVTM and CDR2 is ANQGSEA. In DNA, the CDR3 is TGCAGCGTTGCTGGATCGGGCTACGAGCAGTACTTC. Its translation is CSVAGSGYEQYF.

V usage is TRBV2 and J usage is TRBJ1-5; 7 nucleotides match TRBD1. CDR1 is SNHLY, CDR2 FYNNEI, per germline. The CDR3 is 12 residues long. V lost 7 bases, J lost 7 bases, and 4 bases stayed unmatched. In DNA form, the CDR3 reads TGTGCCAGCACGACAGGGCTGCAGCCCCAGCATTTT. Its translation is CASTTGLQPQHF.

The chain's CDR3 is CASSLLAQGGADTQYF. The CDR3 coding sequence is TGCGCCAGCAGCTTGCTCGCACAGGGCGGTGCAGATACGCAGTATTTT. This chain links TRBV5-1 with TRBJ2-3; D may be TRBD1 (6 bases). There are 16 residues in the CDR3. Trimming shortened V by 1 base and J by 4 bases, and 16 bases separated the two germline ends. Germline V CDR1 and CDR2: SGHRS, YFSETQ.

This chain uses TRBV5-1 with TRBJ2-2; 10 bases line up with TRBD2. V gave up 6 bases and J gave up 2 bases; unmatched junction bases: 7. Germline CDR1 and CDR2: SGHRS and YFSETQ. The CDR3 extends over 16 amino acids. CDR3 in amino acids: CASIEIAGGNTGELFF. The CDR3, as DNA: TGCGCCAGCATCGAGATAGCGGGGGGAAACACCGGGGAGCTGTTTTTT.

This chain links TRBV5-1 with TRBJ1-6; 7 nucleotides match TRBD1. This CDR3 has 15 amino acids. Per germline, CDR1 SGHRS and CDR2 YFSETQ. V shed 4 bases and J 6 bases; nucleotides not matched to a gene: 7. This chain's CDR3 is CASSLRQGANSPLHF. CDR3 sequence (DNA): TGCGCCAGCAGCCTGAGACAGGGCGCTAATTCACCCCTCCACTTT.

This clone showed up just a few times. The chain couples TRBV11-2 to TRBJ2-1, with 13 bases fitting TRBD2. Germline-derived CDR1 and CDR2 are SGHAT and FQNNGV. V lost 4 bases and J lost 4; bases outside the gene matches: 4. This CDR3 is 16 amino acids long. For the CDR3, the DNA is TGTGCCAGCAGCTGGACTAGCGGGGGAGTATACAATGAGCAGTTCTTC. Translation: CASSWTSGGVYNEQFF.

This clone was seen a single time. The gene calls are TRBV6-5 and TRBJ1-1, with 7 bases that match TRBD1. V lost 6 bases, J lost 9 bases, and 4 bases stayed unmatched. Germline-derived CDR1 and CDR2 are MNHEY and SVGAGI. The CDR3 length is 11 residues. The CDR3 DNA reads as TGTGCCAGCAGACACAGGGGTCAAGCTTTCTTT. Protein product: CASRHRGQAFF.

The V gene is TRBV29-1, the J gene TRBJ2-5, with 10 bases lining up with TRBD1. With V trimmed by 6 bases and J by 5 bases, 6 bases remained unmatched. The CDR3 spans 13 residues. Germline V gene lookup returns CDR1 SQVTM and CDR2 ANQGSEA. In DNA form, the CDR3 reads TGCAGCGTCGGGACAGGGGAAGGGGAGACCCAGTACTTC. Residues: CSVGTGEGETQYF.

The CDR3 bases are TGTGCCAGCCTCCAGGGGGTCTATGGCTACACCTTC. This codes for CASLQGVYGYTF. This sequence joins TRBV2 and TRBJ1-2; TRBD1 aligns across 7 bases. The ends lost 8 bases at V and 4 bases at J; junction bases unmatched: 4. Germline assignment: CDR1 SNHLY and CDR2 FYNNEI. The CDR3 covers 12 residues.

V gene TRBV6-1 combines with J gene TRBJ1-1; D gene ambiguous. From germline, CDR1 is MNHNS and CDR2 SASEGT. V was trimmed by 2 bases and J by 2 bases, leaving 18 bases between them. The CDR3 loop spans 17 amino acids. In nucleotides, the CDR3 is TGTGCCAGCAGTGAAAATGGTCAGACTACTCCCAACACTGAAGCTTTCTTT. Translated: CASSENGQTTPNTEAFF.

The CDR3 region is CASSLNPGRGTQYF. CDR3 DNA: TGTGCCAGCAGCTTAAATCCGGGTAGAGGGACCCAGTACTTC. The rearrangement uses TRBV11-2 and TRBJ2-5, with D uncertain. The CDR3 runs to 14 residues. V shed 2 bases and J shed 7 bases, with 14 bases lying between them. CDR1 and CDR2 (germline): SGHAT, FQNNGV.

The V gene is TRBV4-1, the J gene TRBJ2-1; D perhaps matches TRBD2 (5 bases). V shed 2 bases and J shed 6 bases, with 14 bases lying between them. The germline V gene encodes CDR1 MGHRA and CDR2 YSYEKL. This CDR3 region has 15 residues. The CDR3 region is CASSQLFAGFNEQFF. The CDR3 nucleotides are TGCGCCAGCAGCCAACTCTTCGCGGGCTTCAATGAGCAGTTCTTC.

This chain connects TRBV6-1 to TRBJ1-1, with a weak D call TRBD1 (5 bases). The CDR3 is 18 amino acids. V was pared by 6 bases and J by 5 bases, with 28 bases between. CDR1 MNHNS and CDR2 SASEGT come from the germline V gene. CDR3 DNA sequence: TGTGCCAGCAGCGAATCACTTCCCCCAGTTGGGGCAGGAACTGAAGCTTTCTTT. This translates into CASSESLPPVGAGTEAFF.

CDR3 amino acids: CASSLATGSSYNEQFF. Written as DNA, the CDR3 is TGTGCCAGCAGCTTGGCCACGGGATCCTCCTACAATGAGCAGTTCTTC. V is TRBV5-4 and J is TRBJ2-1, with a weak D call TRBD2 (5 bases). The ends were cut back, 0 bases at V and 0 bases at J, with 10 bases in the middle. Per the germline V gene, CDR1 is SGHNT and CDR2 is YYREEE (reference sequence). The CDR3 is made up of 16 amino acids.